This passage covers 3 T cell receptor beta chains from one sample sequenced in a study of patients and donors after allogeneic stem cell transplantation. TCRdb fed the RT-PCR reads into MiXCR, producing one record per CDR3 protein. The sample yields 900,000 to 1,000,000 distinct CDR3 sequences, roughly 18% seen once. The sequenced material came from blood, either unsorted or a sorted T cell fraction (not recorded which). These receptors came from a human donor who was either an allogeneic HSCT recipient or a stem cell or donor lymphocyte infusion donor (not recorded which). It is not recorded whose cells these are; they may come from a transplant donor.

V gene TRBV6-1 combines with J gene TRBJ1-2; TRBD1 agrees at 7 bases. The junction had 10 bases not matched to a gene; V was cut back by 7 bases and J by 8 bases. Germline-derived CDR1 and CDR2 are MNHNS and SASEGT. The CDR3 extends over 13 amino acids. CDR3 nucleotide sequence: TGTGCCAGCAAGAGAACAGGGGCCGGCGGCTACACCTTC. Residues: CASKRTGAGGYTF.

The chain links TRBV29-1 to TRBJ1-1, with a weak D call TRBD1 (5 bases). Germline CDR1 SQVTM, CDR2 ANQGSEA. This CDR3 region has 12 residues. V dropped 7 bases and J dropped 5 bases, with 14 bases sitting between them. In nucleotides, the CDR3 is TGCAGCGCCTCGTCAGGGCGAACTGAAGCTTTCTTT. Translation: CSASSGRTEAFF.

The chain carries TRBV4-1 and TRBJ2-5; 7 nucleotides agree with TRBD1. J gave up 2 bases and V 5 bases, and 5 bases lay outside the gene matches. CDR3 length: 14 residues. Per the germline V gene, CDR1 is MGHRA and CDR2 is YSYEKL. The CDR3 is CASSTPGQQETQYF. The CDR3 nucleotides are TGCGCCAGCAGCACCCCGGGACAGCAAGAGACCCAGTACTTC.